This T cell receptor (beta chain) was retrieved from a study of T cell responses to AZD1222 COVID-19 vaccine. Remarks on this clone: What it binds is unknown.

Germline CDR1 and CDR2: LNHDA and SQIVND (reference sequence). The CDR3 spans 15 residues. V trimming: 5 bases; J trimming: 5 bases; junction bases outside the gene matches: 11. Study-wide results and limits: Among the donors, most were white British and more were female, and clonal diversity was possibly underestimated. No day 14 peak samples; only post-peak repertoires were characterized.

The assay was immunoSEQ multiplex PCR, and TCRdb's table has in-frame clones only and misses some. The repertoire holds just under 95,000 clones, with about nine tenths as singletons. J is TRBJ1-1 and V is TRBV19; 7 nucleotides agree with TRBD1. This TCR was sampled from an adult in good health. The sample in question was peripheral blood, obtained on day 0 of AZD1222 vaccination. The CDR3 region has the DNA TGTGCCAGTAGTCGATCGACAGGGAGCAGTACTGAAGCTTTCTTT. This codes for CASSRSTGSSTEAFF.